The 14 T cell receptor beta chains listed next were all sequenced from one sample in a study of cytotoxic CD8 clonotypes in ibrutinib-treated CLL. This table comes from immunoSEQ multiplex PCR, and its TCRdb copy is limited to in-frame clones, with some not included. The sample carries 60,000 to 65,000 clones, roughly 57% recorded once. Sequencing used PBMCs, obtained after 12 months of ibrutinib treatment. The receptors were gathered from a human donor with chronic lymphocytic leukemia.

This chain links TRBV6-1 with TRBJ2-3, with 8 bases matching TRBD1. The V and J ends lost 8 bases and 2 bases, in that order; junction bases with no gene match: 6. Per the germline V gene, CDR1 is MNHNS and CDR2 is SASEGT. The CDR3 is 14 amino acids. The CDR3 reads CASGQGPVTDTQYF. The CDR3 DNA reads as TGTGCCAGCGGACAGGGACCCGTCACAGATACGCAGTATTTT.

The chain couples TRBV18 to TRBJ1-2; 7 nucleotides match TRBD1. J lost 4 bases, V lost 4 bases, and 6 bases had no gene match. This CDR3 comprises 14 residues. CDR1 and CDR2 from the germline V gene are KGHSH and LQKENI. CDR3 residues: CASSLNRDSYGYTF. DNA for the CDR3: TGTGCCAGCTCACTGAACCGGGACAGCTATGGCTACACCTTC. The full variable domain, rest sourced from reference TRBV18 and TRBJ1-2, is NAGVMQNPRHLVRRRGQEARLRCSPMKGHSHVYWYRQLPEEGLKFMVYLQKENIIDESGMPKERFSAEFPKEGPSILRIQQVVRGDSAAYFCASSLNRDSYGYTFGSGTRLTVV.

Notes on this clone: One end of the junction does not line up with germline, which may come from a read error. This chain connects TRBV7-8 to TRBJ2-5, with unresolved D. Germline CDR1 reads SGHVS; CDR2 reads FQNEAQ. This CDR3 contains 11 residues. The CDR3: CASSLVETQYF. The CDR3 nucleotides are TGTGCCAGCAGTTTAGTGGAGACCCAGTACTTC.

Here the CDR3 reads CASSLGLAGGNTQYF. In DNA form, the CDR3 reads TGTGCCAGCAGCTTGGGACTAGCGGGGGGGAATACGCAGTATTTT. This sequence joins TRBV7-2 and TRBJ2-3, with 16 bases fitting TRBD2. J lost 7 bases, V lost 3 bases, and 1 base had no gene match. This CDR3 comprises 15 residues. The germline gives CDR1 SGHTA, CDR2 FQGNSA.

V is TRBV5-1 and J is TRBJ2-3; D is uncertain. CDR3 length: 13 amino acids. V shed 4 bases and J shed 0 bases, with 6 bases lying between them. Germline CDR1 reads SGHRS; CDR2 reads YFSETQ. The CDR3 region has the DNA TGCGCCAGCAGCGTAAAGAGCACAGATACGCAGTATTTT. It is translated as CASSVKSTDTQYF. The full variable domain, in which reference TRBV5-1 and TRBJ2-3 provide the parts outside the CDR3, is KAGVTQTPRYLIKTRGQQVTLSCSPISGHRSVSWYQQTPGQGLQFLFEYFSETQRNKGNFPGRFSGRQFSNSRSEMNVSTLELGDSALYLCASSVKSTDTQYFGPGTRLTVL.

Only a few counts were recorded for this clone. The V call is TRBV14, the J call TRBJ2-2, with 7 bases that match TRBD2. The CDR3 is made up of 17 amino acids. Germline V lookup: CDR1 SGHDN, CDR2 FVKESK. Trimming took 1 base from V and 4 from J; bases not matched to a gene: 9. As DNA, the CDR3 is TGTGCCAGCAGCCAAGCGGCGGGAGTGGCGGGCACCGGGGAGCTGTTTTTT. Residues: CASSQAAGVAGTGELFF.

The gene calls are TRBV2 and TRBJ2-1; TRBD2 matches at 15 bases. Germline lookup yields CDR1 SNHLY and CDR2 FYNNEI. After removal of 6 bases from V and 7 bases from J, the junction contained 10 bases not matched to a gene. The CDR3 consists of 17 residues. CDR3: CASSPPGLAGGQNEQFF. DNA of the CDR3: TGTGCCAGCAGCCCACCCGGACTAGCGGGGGGGCAAAATGAGCAGTTCTTC.

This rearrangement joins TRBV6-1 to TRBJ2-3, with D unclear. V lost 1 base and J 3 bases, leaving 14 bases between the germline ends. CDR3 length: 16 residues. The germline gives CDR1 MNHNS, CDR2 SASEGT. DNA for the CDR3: TGTGCCAGCAGTGAAGATCGCAGGATCGGAACAGATACGCAGTATTTT. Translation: CASSEDRRIGTDTQYF.

The CDR3 DNA is TGTGCCAGCAGAAGACAGGAAAATAGCAATCAGCCCCAGCATTTT. This encodes CASRRQENSNQPQHF. This chain connects TRBV6-5 to TRBJ1-5, with a possible D match to TRBD1 (6 bases). Germline CDR1 and CDR2: MNHEY and SVGAGI. This CDR3 contains 15 residues. The ends were cut back, 6 bases at V and 0 bases at J, with 12 bases in the middle.

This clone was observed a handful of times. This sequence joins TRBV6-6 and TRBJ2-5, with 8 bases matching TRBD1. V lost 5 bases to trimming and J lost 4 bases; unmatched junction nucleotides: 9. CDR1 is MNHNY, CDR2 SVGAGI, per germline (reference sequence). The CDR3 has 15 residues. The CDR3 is CASSDAQGARETQYF. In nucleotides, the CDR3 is TGTGCCAGCAGTGATGCCCAGGGGGCGAGAGAGACCCAGTACTTC.

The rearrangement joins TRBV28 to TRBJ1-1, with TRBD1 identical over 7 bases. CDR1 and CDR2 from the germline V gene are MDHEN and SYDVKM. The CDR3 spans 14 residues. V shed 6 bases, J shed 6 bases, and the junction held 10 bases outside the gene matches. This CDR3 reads CASRRGPGAPEAFF. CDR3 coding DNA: TGTGCCAGCAGGAGGGGGCCGGGCGCCCCTGAAGCTTTCTTT.

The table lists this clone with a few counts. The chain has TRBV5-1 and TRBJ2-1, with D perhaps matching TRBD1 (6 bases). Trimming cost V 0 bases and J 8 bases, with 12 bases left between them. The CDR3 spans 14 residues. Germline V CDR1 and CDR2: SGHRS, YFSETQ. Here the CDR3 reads CASSLGRTGYEQFF. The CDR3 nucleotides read TGCGCCAGCAGCTTGGGCCGCACAGGGTATGAGCAGTTCTTC.

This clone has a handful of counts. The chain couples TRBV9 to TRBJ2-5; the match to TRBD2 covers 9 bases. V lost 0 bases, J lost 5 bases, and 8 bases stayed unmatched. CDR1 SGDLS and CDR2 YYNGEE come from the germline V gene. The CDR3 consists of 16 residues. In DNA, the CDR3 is TGTGCCAGCAGCGTAGGTGTGCGGGGGGGAGCGGAGACCCAGTACTTC. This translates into CASSVGVRGGAETQYF. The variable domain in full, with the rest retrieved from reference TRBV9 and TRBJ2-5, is DSGVTQTPKHLITATGQRVTLRCSPRSGDLSVYWYQQSLDQGLQFLIQYYNGEERAKGNILERFSAQQFPDLHSELNLSSLELGDSALYFCASSVGVRGGAETQYFGPGTRLLVL.

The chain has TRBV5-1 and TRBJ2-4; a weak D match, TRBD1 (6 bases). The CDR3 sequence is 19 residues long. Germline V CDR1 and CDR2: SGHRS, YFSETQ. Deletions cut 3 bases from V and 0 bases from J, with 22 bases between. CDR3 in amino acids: CASSSIPTGSPLAKNIQYF. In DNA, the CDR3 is TGCGCCAGCAGCTCCATCCCGACAGGTTCCCCTCTAGCCAAAAACATTCAGTACTTC. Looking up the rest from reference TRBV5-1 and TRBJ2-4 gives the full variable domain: KAGVTQTPRYLIKTRGQQVTLSCSPISGHRSVSWYQQTPGQGLQFLFEYFSETQRNKGNFPGRFSGRQFSNSRSEMNVSTLELGDSALYLCASSSIPTGSPLAKNIQYFGAGTRLSVL.